One TCR beta chain is described in this entry. Its antigen is undetermined. The V gene's germline CDR1 is KGHSH and CDR2 LQKENI. This CDR3 contains 15 residues. Unmatched junction bases numbered 6, after V lost 3 bases and J lost 3 bases. The data derive from a study of Graves' ophthalmopathy and Graves' hyperthyroidism. Turning to the study itself: Peripheral blood (taken before any treatment) was collected at initial diagnosis.

Amplification of TCR beta CDR3 regions used RNA transcripts. In the first round, RT-PCR was carried out with HTBI primers, and a multiplex PCR formed the second round. TCRdb called the multiplex PCR reads again in MiXCR, with one record for every CDR3 protein. The top ten clones hold 5.5% to 7% of a sample with about 390,000 distinct CDR3 sequences, over 15% of them seen once. The authors isolated PBMCs from around 10 ml of fresh peripheral blood. General study results and limits: Blood repertoires reportedly contained most expanded thyroid clonotypes above 0.001 frequency. Cross-validated, the 13-signature model showed 87.88%/81.08% sensitivity/specificity, and 80%/75% in the test set.

The rearrangement uses TRBV18 and TRBJ1-2; 8 bases align to TRBD1. The sequence was obtained from a woman aged 18-29 years with stable Graves' hyperthyroidism. Sequences were obtained from peripheral blood. This CDR3 reads CASSPTLQGDYGYTF. For the CDR3, the DNA is TGTGCCAGCTCACCGACCCTACAGGGGGACTATGGCTACACCTTC.